The sequence of this T cell receptor beta chain was determined in a study of CD8+ T cells in alopecia areata. Extracted RNA was reverse transcribed, and the resulting cDNA served as sequencing template. Method: immunoSEQ multiplex PCR; TCRdb's copy keeps in-frame clones and lacks some. The sample records about 160,000 clones, about 71% being singletons. The V end was cut by 5 bases, the J end by 2 bases, with 11 bases between. Germline V gene lookup returns CDR1 GTSNPN and CDR2 SVGIG (reference sequence). This CDR3 has 13 amino acids. Indicated treatment: oral pan-JAK inhibitor, 5-10 mg twice daily. Sequencing was performed on CD4+ T cells sorted from blood, taken at week 4, from a patient treated with tofacitinib. This clonotype was obtained from a human donor with alopecia areata. The chain links TRBV30 to TRBJ2-3, with a possible D match to TRBD1 (5 bases). CDR3 sequence: CAWVGQDTDTQYF. CDR3 in DNA: TGTGCCTGGGTGGGGCAGGACACAGATACGCAGTATTTT.